One sample yielded the 13 T cell receptor beta chains listed below, sequenced in a study of blood T cell repertoires in COVID-19. Clones were read by immunoSEQ multiplex PCR, and TCRdb kept only the in-frame ones, dropping some. Counted here are tens of thousands of clones, 70% to 80% occurring once; the ten biggest clones make up about half. The sequenced sample consisted of peripheral blood. All receptors derive from a human donor in a cohort sampled during active COVID-19.

The rearrangement joins TRBV7-3 to TRBJ2-2; TRBD2 matches at 8 bases. CDR3 length: 15 amino acids. The trim removed 8 bases at V and 6 bases at J, leaving 11 bases unmatched. CDR1 is SGHTA and CDR2 is FQGTGA in the germline V gene. In DNA, the CDR3 is TGTGCCAGCGGGTCCGGGACTAGAATCCCCGGGGAGCTGTTTTTT. This encodes CASGSGTRIPGELFF. Based on the CDR3 plus reference TRBV7-3 and TRBJ2-2, the full variable domain is GAGVSQTPSNKVTEKGKYVELRCDPISGHTALYWYRQSLGQGPEFLIYFQGTGAADDSGLPNDRFFAVRPEGSVSTLKIQRTERGDSAVYLCASGSGTRIPGELFFGEGSRLTVL.

The chain has TRBV5-4 and TRBJ2-3; TRBD2 agrees at 14 bases. CDR1 and CDR2 (germline): SGHNT, YYREEE (reference sequence). V lost 3 bases and J lost 1; bases outside the gene matches: 1. The CDR3 totals 16 residues. The CDR3 DNA follows: TGTGCCAGCAGCTCGGGACTAGCGGGGGGCACAGATACGCAGTATTTT. Its protein is CASSSGLAGGTDTQYF.

The chain employs TRBV6-2 or TRBV6-3 and TRBJ2-5; D is unclear. V was pared by 2 bases and J by 3 bases, with 16 bases between. CDR3 length: 16 amino acids. In germline, CDR1 is MNHEY, CDR2 SVGEGT. Written as DNA, the CDR3 is TGTGCCAGCAGTTACGGGTTTGGCGATCGGGAAGAGACCCAGTACTTC. Translation: CASSYGFGDREETQYF.

This chain uses TRBV27 with TRBJ2-1, with 13 bases lining up with TRBD2. Germline V gene lookup returns CDR1 MNHEY and CDR2 SMNVEV (reference sequence). J lost 9 bases, V lost 4 bases, and 6 bases had no gene match. The CDR3 contains 15 residues. The CDR3 nucleotides are TGTGCCAGCAGTTGGGGGACTAGCGGGACTGGTGAGCAGTTCTTC. As protein: CASSWGTSGTGEQFF.

The V call is TRBV7-2, the J call TRBJ1-5; 7 bases line up with TRBD1. This CDR3 region has 16 residues. Trimming removed 1 base from V and 3 bases from J; junction bases left unmatched: 6. Germline CDR1 and CDR2: SGHTA and FQGNSA. The CDR3 DNA follows: TGTGCCAGCAGCTTAGTTCATGAGGGGGCCAATCAGCCCCAGCATTTT. Protein: CASSLVHEGANQPQHF.

In its sample, this clone was seen once. The chain has TRBV15 and TRBJ1-4; D unclear. CDR1 and CDR2 (germline): LNHNV, YYDKDF (reference sequence). The CDR3 extends over 16 amino acids. V was pared by 1 base and J by 0 bases, with 9 bases between. This CDR3 reads CATSRARSATNEKLFF. The CDR3 nucleotides are TGTGCCACCAGCAGAGCCAGGTCGGCAACTAATGAAAAACTGTTTTTT.

The chain links TRBV2 to TRBJ1-3; D gene unclear. Germline CDR1 is SNHLY and CDR2 is FYNNEI. Trimming removed 2 bases at V and 0 bases at J, with 8 bases between. The CDR3 consists of 15 residues. The CDR3 coding sequence is TGTGCCAGCAGTGAACGGGTGTCCTCTGGAAACACCATATATTTT. It translates to CASSERVSSGNTIYF.

This clone came up once. V gene TRBV20-1 combines with J gene TRBJ1-2, with D possibly matching TRBD1 (5 bases). The CDR3 length is 10 residues. The germline V and J ends were trimmed by 6 bases and 11 bases, with 13 bases remaining between them. Germline V gene sequence: CDR1 DFQATT, CDR2 SNEGSKA (reference sequence). The CDR3 nucleotides read TGCAGTGCAAGACAGTATCATTACACCTTC. Translated: CSARQYHYTF.

Turning to this clone: The sample has other DNA sequences that encode this CDR3 too. The chain has TRBV9 and TRBJ2-3; no clear D. Trimming stripped 2 bases from V and 2 bases from J, with 9 bases between. Germline V CDR1 and CDR2: SGDLS, YYNGEE. This CDR3 region has 14 residues. This chain's CDR3 is CASSVGQDTDTQYF. For the CDR3, the DNA is TGTGCCAGCAGCGTCGGTCAGGACACAGATACGCAGTATTTT.

There are a few counts of this clone. The CDR3 region is CASSKEVKGTDTQYF. The CDR3 DNA reads TGCGCCAGCAGCAAGGAGGTTAAAGGGACAGATACGCAGTATTTT. The V gene is TRBV4-1, the J gene TRBJ2-3, with D maybe TRBD2 (5 bases). This CDR3 comprises 15 residues. The V end lost 5 bases, the J end lost 3 bases, and 15 bases lay between the germline ends. The germline CDR1 and CDR2 sequences are MGHRA and YSYEKL.

This rearrangement joins TRBV5-1 to TRBJ2-2; 8 nucleotides align to TRBD1. There are 16 residues in the CDR3. With 4 bases clipped from V and 6 bases from J, the junction kept 11 bases outside the gene matches. Germline lookup yields CDR1 SGHRS and CDR2 YFSETQ. The CDR3: CASSPGQGSQAGELFF. In DNA form, the CDR3 reads TGCGCCAGCAGCCCCGGACAGGGAAGCCAAGCCGGGGAGCTGTTTTTT.

The J gene is TRBJ2-2, the V gene TRBV14; D is possibly TRBD2 (6 bases). The CDR3 length is 15 residues. Germline V CDR1 and CDR2: SGHDN, FVKESK. The V gene lost 4 bases and the J gene lost 4 bases, with 13 bases spanning the gap. The CDR3 sequence: CASSPREVSTGELFF. The CDR3 DNA reads as TGTGCCAGCAGCCCCAGGGAGGTTAGCACCGGGGAGCTGTTTTTT.

The rearrangement links TRBV6-2 or TRBV6-3 to TRBJ1-1; D remains unclear. CDR3 size: 15 residues. Per germline, CDR1 MNHEY and CDR2 SVGEGT. The V end lost 5 bases, the J end lost 4 bases, and 17 bases lay between the germline ends. In DNA form, the CDR3 reads TGTGCCAGCAGTCCCTACGGCGGAACTACCACTGAAGCTTTCTTT. It yields the protein CASSPYGGTTTEAFF.